Here is one T cell receptor (beta chain) with its context. Its antigen is currently unknown. Germline assignment: CDR1 SGHNT and CDR2 YYREEE (reference sequence). The CDR3 loop spans 16 amino acids. V trimming: 3 bases; J trimming: 2 bases; junction bases outside the gene matches: 9. The data were obtained in a study of T cell responses to AZD1222 COVID-19 vaccine. Generated by immunoSEQ multiplex PCR, the TCRdb table keeps only in-frame clones and is missing some. The repertoire holds roughly 120,000 clones, with nearly 90% as singletons. Study results and caveats: Females made up more of the donors, who were largely white British, and clonal diversity may have come out too low. CD4 TCRs covered the whole spike, strongest at regions 160-218 and 743-854.

The sequence was collected from an adult in good health. The chain employs TRBV5-4 and TRBJ2-5, with 8 positions matching TRBD2. This specimen consisted of peripheral blood, obtained on day 0 of AZD1222 vaccination. This CDR3 reads CASSYGLPGGQETQYF. CDR3 in DNA: TGTGCCAGCAGCTATGGTCTCCCGGGAGGGCAAGAGACCCAGTACTTC.